This TCR beta chain is from a study of OX40 agonist ivuxolimab in advanced cancers. In the study overall: Ivuxolimab, which patients received intravenously every 2 weeks, was dosed at 0.01 to 10 mg/kg. Partial responses occurred in three patients (one hepatocellular carcinoma, two cutaneous melanoma). Antecedent anti-PD-1, anti-PD-L1 or anti-CTLA-4 therapy was permissible, with roughly 36% having received some.

V gave up 5 bases and J gave up 2 bases; unmatched junction bases: 7. Germline assignment: CDR1 SGHTA and CDR2 FQGNSA. The CDR3 has 16 amino acids. Libraries were prepared by immunoSEQ multiplex PCR; TCRdb keeps only in-frame clonotypes and omits some of them. Of 50,000 to 80,000 clones listed, roughly 85% are singletons. The rearrangement links TRBV7-2 to TRBJ2-3; 10 bases fit TRBD2. The sequences come from CD4+ or CD8+ T cells sorted from blood, collected in a trial of the OX40 agonist ivuxolimab. This receptor was identified in an adult with an advanced solid tumor such as melanoma, head and neck, liver or kidney cancer. Here the CDR3 reads CASSERAGGDTDTQYF. DNA for the CDR3: TGTGCCAGCAGCGAAAGAGCGGGGGGGGACACAGATACGCAGTATTTT.